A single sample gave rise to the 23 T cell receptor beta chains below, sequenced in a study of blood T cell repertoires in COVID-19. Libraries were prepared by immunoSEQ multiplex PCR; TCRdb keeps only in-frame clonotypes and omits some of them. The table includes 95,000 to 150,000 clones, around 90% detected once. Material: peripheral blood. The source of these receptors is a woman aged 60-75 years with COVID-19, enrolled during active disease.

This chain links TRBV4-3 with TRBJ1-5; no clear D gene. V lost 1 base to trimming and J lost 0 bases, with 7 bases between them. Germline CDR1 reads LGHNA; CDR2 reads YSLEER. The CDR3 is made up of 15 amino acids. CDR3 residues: CASSQVQDSNQPQHF. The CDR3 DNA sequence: TGCGCCAGCAGCCAAGTGCAGGATAGCAATCAGCCCCAGCATTTT.

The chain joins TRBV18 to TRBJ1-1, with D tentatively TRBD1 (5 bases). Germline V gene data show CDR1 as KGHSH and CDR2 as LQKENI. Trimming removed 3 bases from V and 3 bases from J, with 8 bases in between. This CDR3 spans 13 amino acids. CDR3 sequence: CASSPREDTEAFF. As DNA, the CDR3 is TGTGCCAGCTCACCCAGGGAGGACACTGAAGCTTTCTTT.

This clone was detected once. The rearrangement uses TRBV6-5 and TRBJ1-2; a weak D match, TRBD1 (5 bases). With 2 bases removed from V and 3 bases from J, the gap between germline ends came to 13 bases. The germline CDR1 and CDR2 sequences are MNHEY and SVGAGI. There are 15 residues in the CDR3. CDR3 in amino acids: CASSYGTDTYYGYTF. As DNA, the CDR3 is TGTGCCAGCAGTTACGGTACGGACACTTACTATGGCTACACCTTC.

CDR3: CASSLQGGGGTDTQYF. The CDR3 DNA follows: TGTGCCAGCAGCTTACAGGGCGGGGGGGGCACAGATACGCAGTATTTT. The V gene is TRBV7-3, the J gene TRBJ2-3; 9 bases are a match to TRBD2. The CDR3 runs 16 residues. Germline CDR1 SGHTA, CDR2 FQGTGA. Trimming took 2 bases from V and 1 from J; bases not matched to a gene: 4.

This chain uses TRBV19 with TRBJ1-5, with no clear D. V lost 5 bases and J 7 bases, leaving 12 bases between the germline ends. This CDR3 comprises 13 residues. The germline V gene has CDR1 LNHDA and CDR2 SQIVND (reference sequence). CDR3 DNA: TGTGCCAGTAGTCAGGAGGGTAGACAGCCCCAGCATTTT. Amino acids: CASSQEGRQPQHF.

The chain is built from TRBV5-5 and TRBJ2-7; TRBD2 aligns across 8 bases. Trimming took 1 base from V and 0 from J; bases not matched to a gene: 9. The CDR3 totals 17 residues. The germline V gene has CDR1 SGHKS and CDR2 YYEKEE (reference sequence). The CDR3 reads CASSLPPGGAGSYEQYF. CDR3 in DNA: TGTGCCAGCAGCTTGCCGCCCGGGGGGGCTGGCTCCTACGAGCAGTACTTC. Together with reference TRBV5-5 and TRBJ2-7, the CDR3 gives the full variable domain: DAGVTQSPTHLIKTRGQQVTLRCSPISGHKSVSWYQQVLGQGPQFIFQYYEKEERGRGNFPDRFSARQFPNYSSELNVNALLLGDSALYLCASSLPPGGAGSYEQYFGPGTRLTVT.

Here the CDR3 reads CASSQDAGVEAYEQYF. The DNA of the CDR3 is TGCGCCAGCAGCCAAGATGCAGGGGTGGAAGCCTACGAGCAGTACTTC. V gene TRBV4-3 combines with J gene TRBJ2-7, with TRBD1 as a possible D gene (6 bases). Trimming left V 0 bases short and J 2 bases short, with 14 bases between. Per the germline V gene, CDR1 is LGHNA and CDR2 is YSLEER. The CDR3 sequence is 16 residues long.

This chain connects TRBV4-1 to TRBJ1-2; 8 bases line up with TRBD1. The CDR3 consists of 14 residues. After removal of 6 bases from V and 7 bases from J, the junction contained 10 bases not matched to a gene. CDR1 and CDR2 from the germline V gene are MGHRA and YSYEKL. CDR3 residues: CASSMARGRGGYTF. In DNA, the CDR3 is TGCGCCAGCAGTATGGCCAGGGGGCGCGGTGGCTACACCTTC.

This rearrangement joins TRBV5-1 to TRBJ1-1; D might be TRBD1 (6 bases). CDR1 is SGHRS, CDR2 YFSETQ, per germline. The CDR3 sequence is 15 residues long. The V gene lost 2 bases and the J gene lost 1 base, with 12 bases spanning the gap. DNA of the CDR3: TGCGCCAGCAGCTTCCAGGGGCCCCCGAACACTGAAGCTTTCTTT. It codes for CASSFQGPPNTEAFF.

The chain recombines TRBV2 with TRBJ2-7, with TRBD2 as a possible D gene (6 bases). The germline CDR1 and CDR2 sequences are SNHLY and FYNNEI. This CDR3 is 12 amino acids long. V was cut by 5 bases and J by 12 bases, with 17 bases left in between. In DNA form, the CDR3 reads TGTGCCAGCAGTCAACATCCGGGGGTTTGGTACTTC. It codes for CASSQHPGVWYF.

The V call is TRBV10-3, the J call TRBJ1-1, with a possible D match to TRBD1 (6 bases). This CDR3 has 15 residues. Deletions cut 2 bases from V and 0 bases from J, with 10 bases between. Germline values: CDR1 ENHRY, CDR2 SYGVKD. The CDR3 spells CAISERGGLNTEAFF. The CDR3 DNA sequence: TGTGCCATCAGTGAGAGGGGGGGTCTGAACACTGAAGCTTTCTTT.

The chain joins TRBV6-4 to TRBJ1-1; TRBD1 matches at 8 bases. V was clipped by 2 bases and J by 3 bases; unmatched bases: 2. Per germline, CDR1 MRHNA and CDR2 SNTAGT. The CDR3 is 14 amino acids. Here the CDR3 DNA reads TGTGCCAGCAGTGACACAGGGGGGGACACTGAAGCTTTCTTT. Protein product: CASSDTGGDTEAFF.

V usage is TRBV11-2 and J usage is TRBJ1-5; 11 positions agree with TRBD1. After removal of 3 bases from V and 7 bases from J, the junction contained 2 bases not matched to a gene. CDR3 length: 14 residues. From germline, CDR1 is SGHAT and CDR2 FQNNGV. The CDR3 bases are TGTGCCAGCAGCTTGGACAGGGGGCTACAGCCCCAGCATTTT. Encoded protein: CASSLDRGLQPQHF. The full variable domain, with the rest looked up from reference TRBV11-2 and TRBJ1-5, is EAGVAQSPRYKIIEKRQSVAFWCNPISGHATLYWYQQILGQGPKLLIQFQNNGVVDDSQLPKDRFSAERLKGVDSTLKIQPAKLEDSAVYLCASSLDRGLQPQHFGDGTRLSIL.

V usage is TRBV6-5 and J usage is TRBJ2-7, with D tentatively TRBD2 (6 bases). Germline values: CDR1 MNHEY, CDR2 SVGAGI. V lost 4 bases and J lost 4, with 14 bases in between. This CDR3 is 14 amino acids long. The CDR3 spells CASSLWAGPYEQYF. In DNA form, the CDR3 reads TGTGCCAGCAGTTTGTGGGCGGGGCCTTACGAGCAGTACTTC.

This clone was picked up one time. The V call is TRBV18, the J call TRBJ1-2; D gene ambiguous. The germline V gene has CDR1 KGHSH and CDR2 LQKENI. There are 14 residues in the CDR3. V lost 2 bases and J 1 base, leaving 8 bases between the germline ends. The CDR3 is CASSPAERNYGYTF. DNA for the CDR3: TGTGCCAGCTCACCAGCAGAGCGTAACTATGGCTACACCTTC.

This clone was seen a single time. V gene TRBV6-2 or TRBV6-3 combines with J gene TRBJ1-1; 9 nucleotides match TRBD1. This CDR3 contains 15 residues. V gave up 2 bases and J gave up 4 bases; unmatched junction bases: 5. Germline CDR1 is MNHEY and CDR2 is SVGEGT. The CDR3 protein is CASSYGGQGGTEAFF. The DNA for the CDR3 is TGTGCCAGCAGTTACGGGGGACAGGGAGGCACTGAAGCTTTCTTT.

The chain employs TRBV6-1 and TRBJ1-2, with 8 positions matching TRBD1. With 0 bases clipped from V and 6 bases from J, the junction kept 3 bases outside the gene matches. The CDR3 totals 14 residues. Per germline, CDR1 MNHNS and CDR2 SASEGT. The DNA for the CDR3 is TGTGCCAGCAGTGAAGCGTACAGGGGGGATGGCTACACCTTC. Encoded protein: CASSEAYRGDGYTF.

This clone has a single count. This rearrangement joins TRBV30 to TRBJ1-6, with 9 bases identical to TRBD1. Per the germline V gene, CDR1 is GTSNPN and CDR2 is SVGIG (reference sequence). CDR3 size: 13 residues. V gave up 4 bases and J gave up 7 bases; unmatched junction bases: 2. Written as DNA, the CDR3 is TGTGCCTGGATGACAGGGGGGAATTCACCCCTCCACTTT. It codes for CAWMTGGNSPLHF.

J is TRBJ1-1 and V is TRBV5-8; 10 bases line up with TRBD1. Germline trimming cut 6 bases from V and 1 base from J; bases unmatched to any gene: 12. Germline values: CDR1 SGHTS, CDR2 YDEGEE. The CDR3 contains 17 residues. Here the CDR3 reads CASTPWETGGSNTEAFF. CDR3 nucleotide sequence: TGTGCCAGCACCCCGTGGGAGACAGGGGGCTCGAACACTGAAGCTTTCTTT.

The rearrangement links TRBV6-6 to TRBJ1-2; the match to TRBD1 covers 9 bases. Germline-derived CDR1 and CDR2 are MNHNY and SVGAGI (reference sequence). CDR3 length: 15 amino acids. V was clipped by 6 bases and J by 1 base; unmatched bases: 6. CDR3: CASRWGQGYNYGYTF. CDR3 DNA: TGTGCCAGCAGATGGGGACAGGGCTATAACTATGGCTACACCTTC.

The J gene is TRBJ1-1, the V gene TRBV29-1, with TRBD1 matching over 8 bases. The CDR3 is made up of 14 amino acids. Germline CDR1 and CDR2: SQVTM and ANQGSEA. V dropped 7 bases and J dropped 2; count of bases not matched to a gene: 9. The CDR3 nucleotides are TGCAGCGCCGACTTAGGACAGGGAAACACTGAAGCTTTCTTT. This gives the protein CSADLGQGNTEAFF.

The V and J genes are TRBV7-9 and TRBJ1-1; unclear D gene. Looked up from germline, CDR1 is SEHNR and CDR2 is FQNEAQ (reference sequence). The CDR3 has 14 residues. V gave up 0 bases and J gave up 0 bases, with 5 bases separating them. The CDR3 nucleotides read TGTGCCAGCAGCTTAGCAGCCCTGAACACTGAAGCTTTCTTT. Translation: CASSLAALNTEAFF.

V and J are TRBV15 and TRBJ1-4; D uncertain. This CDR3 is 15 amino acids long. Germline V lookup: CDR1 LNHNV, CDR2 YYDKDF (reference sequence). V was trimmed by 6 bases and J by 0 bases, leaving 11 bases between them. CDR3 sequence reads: CATSQDISTNEKLFF. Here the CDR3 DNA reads TGTGCCACCAGTCAAGACATTTCAACTAATGAAAAACTGTTTTTT.